The 4 T cell receptor beta chains below come from one sample, sequenced in a study of technical replicates of blood from a few donors. Assay: immunoSEQ multiplex PCR; the TCRdb copy retains only in-frame clones and omits some. The sample shows 76,000 or so clones, 91% of them seen only once. The sequenced material came from T cells isolated from PBMCs. The receptor set was obtained from a human donor in good health.

This chain connects TRBV6-1 to TRBJ2-5; D gene ambiguous. Trimming removed 2 bases from V and 7 bases from J, with 14 bases in between. The CDR3 has 14 residues. Germline V lookup: CDR1 MNHNS, CDR2 SASEGT. The CDR3 region has the DNA TGTGCCAGCAGTGAACACACACCCGCTGGGACCCAGTACTTC. This encodes CASSEHTPAGTQYF.

The chain uses TRBV25-1 and TRBJ2-3; the match to TRBD1 covers 7 bases. CDR1 is MGHDK and CDR2 is SYGVNS in the germline V gene. The CDR3 has 14 amino acids. Trimming at V came to 2 bases and at J to 2 bases, leaving 1 base not matched to a gene. CDR3 sequence reads: CASSEEGATDTQYF. CDR3 sequence (DNA): TGTGCCAGCAGTGAAGAGGGGGCCACAGATACGCAGTATTTT. Complete variable domain (other parts from reference TRBV25-1 and TRBJ2-3): EADIYQTPRYLVIGTGKKITLECSQTMGHDKMYWYQQDPGMELHLIHYSYGVNSTEKGDLSSESTVSRIRTEHFPLTLESARPSHTSQYLCASSEEGATDTQYFGPGTRLTVL.

The chain employs TRBV9 and TRBJ1-1, with 8 bases that match TRBD1. Germline lookup yields CDR1 SGDLS and CDR2 YYNGEE. The trim removed 4 bases at V and 4 bases at J, leaving 9 bases unmatched. This CDR3 has 15 residues. CDR3 loop: CASSSRTGSGTEAFF. The CDR3 DNA is TGTGCCAGCAGCTCCCGGACAGGGAGTGGCACTGAAGCTTTCTTT.

This clone was seen once. This sequence joins TRBV5-3 and TRBJ2-1; D is perhaps TRBD1 (6 bases). TRBV5-3 is assigned to the ORF class and has an uncertain function. The CDR3 totals 19 residues. The germline V and J ends were trimmed by 5 bases and 13 bases, with 37 bases remaining between them. The CDR3 loop is CARSTGAQGTYTHQVVQFF. CDR3 DNA sequence: TGTGCCAGAAGTACCGGGGCCCAGGGGACCTATACACACCAAGTGGTTCAGTTCTTC.